The clone carrying this T cell receptor (beta chain) was seen a few times. These data come from a study of response to subunit inactivated influenza vaccine. TCRdb ran MiXCR on the RT-PCR reads and lists one entry per CDR3 protein. The sample consists of 500,000 to 700,000 distinct CDR3 sequences, around 25% of them appearing once. The germline V gene encodes CDR1 SGHTA and CDR2 FQGNSA. The CDR3 is 15 residues long. Trimming left V 1 base short and J 4 bases short, with 11 bases between. These same records also appear under a second study, on T cells expressing NK-cell markers. Per that paper: UMIs accompanied the 5'RACE template switching by which TCR beta cDNA was made. Each of over 5 donors carried dominant NKG2C+ clonotypes accounting for about 1.0-8% of CD8+ T cells. A few donors' CD3+CD56-NKG2C+ cells were dominated by the same clonotypes. HCMV specificity of expanded NKG2C+ T cell clones remained unclear.

The V call is TRBV7-2, the J call TRBJ1-5, with D perhaps TRBD1 (6 bases). Sequencing was performed on CD4+ T cells sorted from PBMCs, taken 12 days after vaccination. The sequence was collected from a man aged 45-60 years who received an inactivated influenza vaccine. CDR3 loop: CASSLGDIRNQPQHF. The CDR3 region has the DNA TGTGCCAGCAGCTTAGGGGACATAAGAAATCAGCCCCAGCATTTT.